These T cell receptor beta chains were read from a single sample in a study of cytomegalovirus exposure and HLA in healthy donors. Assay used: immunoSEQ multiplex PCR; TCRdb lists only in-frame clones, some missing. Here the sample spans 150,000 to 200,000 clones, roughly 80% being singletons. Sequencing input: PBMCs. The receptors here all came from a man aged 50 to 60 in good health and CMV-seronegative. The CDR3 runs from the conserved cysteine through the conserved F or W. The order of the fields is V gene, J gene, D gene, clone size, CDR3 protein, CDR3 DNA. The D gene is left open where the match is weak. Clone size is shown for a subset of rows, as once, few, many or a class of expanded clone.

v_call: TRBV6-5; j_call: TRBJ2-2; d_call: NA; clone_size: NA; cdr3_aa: CASSYVQGRTGELFF; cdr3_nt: TGTGCCAGCAGTTACGTACAGGGGAGGACCGGGGAGCTGTTTTTT
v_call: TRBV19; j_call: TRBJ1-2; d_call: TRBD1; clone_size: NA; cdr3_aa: CASSHDRGSEGYTF; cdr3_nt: TGTGCCAGCTCCCACGACAGGGGGAGTGAGGGCTACACCTTC
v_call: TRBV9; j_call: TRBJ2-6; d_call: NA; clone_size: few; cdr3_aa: CASSAPRSTGANVLTF; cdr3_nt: TGTGCCAGCAGCGCCCCTCGTAGTACTGGGGCCAACGTCCTGACTTTC
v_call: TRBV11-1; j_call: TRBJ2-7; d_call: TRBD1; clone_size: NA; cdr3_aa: CASSNELGQGSYEQYF; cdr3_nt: TGTGCCAGCAGCAACGAGCTGGGACAGGGCTCCTACGAGCAGTACTTC
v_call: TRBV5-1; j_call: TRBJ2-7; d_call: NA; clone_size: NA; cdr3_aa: CASSLTGSSYEQYF; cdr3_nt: TGCGCCAGCAGCTTGACAGGAAGCTCCTACGAGCAGTACTTC
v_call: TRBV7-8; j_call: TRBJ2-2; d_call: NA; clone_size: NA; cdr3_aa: CASSLVSRELFF; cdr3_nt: TGTGCCAGCAGCTTAGTGTCCAGGGAGCTGTTTTTT
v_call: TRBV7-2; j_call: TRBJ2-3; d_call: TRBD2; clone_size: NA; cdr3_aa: CASSPTALAGRTDTQYF; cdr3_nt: TGTGCCAGCAGCCCAACGGCCTTAGCGGGACGCACAGATACGCAGTATTTT
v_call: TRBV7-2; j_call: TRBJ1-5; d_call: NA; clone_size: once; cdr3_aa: CASSAQGLHSNQPQHF; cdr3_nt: TGTGCCAGCAGCGCACAGGGCTTGCATAGCAATCAGCCCCAGCATTTT
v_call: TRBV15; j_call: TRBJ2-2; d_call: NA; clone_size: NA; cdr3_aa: CATSSGGELFF; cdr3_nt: TGTGCCACCAGCTCAGGGGGGGAGCTGTTTTTT
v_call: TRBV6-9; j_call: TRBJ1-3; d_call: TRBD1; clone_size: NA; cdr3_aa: CASRLRRDSTGNTIYF; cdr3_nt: TGTGCCAGCAGGTTAAGACGGGACAGCACTGGAAACACCATATATTTT
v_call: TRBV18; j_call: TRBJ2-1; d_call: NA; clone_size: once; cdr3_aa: CASSPGGSYNEQFF; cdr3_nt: TGTGCCAGCTCACCCGGGGGCTCCTACAATGAGCAGTTCTTC
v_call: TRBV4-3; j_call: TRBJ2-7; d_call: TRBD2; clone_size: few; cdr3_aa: CASSPGAVRGGQYF; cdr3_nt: TGCGCCAGCAGCCCAGGGGCCGTCCGGGGGGGGCAGTACTTC